Listed here are 21 T cell receptor beta chains from one sample, sequenced in a study of T cell responses to AZD1222 COVID-19 vaccine. TCRdb's table, derived via immunoSEQ multiplex PCR, lists solely in-frame clones and lacks some. Among under 250,000 clones listed, about 92% were seen once. Sequenced here: peripheral blood, sampled on day 0 of MenACWY control vaccination. These receptors all stem from an adult in good health.

The rearrangement uses TRBV18 and TRBJ2-3; the D gene is possibly TRBD1 (6 bases). Germline V CDR1 and CDR2: KGHSH, LQKENI. Trimming stripped 3 bases from V and 5 bases from J, with 9 bases between. CDR3 length equals 13 residues. The CDR3 here is CASSPRTEDTQYF. CDR3 DNA sequence: TGTGCCAGCTCACCGAGGACAGAAGATACGCAGTATTTT. The full variable domain, in which reference TRBV18 and TRBJ2-3 provide the parts outside the CDR3, is NAGVMQNPRHLVRRRGQEARLRCSPMKGHSHVYWYRQLPEEGLKFMVYLQKENIIDESGMPKERFSAEFPKEGPSILRIQQVVRGDSAAYFCASSPRTEDTQYFGPGTRLTVL.

The chain combines TRBV9 with TRBJ2-7; 9 bases fit TRBD1. Losses at the gene ends were 0 bases for V and 6 bases for J; bases not matched to a gene: 7. In germline, CDR1 is SGDLS, CDR2 YYNGEE. The CDR3 consists of 15 residues. The CDR3 DNA reads as TGTGCCAGCAGCGTAGGGGGGGGACAGGGCTTCGAGCAGTACTTC. It translates to CASSVGGGQGFEQYF.

This clone appeared a single time. This rearrangement joins TRBV3-1 (or the pseudogene TRBV3-2) to TRBJ2-7; 8 bases are a match to TRBD1. V lost 7 bases, J lost 0 bases, and 5 bases stayed unmatched. CDR3 length: 14 residues. The germline V gene encodes CDR1 LGHDT and CDR2 YNNKEL (reference sequence). The CDR3 is CASTKQGASYEQYF. The CDR3 nucleotides are TGTGCCAGCACGAAGCAGGGGGCCTCCTACGAGCAGTACTTC.

This chain uses TRBV5-5 with TRBJ2-5; D is possibly TRBD2 (6 bases). Germline-derived CDR1 and CDR2 are SGHKS and YYEKEE (reference sequence). Trimming removed 2 bases from V and 0 bases from J, with 8 bases in between. This CDR3 contains 14 residues. In DNA, the CDR3 is TGTGCCAGCAGCTTTCGGGGGAACCAAGAGACCCAGTACTTC. Translating it yields CASSFRGNQETQYF.

The CDR3 region is CASSSKDRLGAEAFF. Here the CDR3 DNA reads TGTGCCAGCAGTTCCAAGGACAGGCTAGGCGCTGAAGCTTTCTTT. This rearrangement joins TRBV28 to TRBJ1-1; 7 bases match TRBD1. In germline, CDR1 is MDHEN, CDR2 SYDVKM. There are 15 residues in the CDR3. J lost 6 bases, V lost 4 bases, and 11 bases had no gene match. The full variable domain, with the rest looked up from reference TRBV28 and TRBJ1-1, is DVKVTQSSRYLVKRTGEKVFLECVQDMDHENMFWYRQDPGLGLRLIYFSYDVKMKEKGDIPEGYSVSREKKERFSLILESASTNQTSMYLCASSSKDRLGAEAFFGQGTRLTVV.

This chain uses TRBV6-5 with TRBJ1-2, with a weak D call TRBD1 (5 bases). CDR1 is MNHEY and CDR2 is SVGAGI in the germline V gene. There are 15 residues in the CDR3. Trimming stripped 0 bases from V and 0 bases from J, with 8 bases between. The CDR3 here is CASSYSGTSNYGYTF. DNA of the CDR3: TGTGCCAGCAGTTACTCAGGGACCTCTAACTATGGCTACACCTTC.

The chain has TRBV4-1 and TRBJ1-1; D ambiguous. CDR3 length: 15 amino acids. V was cut by 0 bases and J by 8 bases, with 16 bases left in between. The germline V gene has CDR1 MGHRA and CDR2 YSYEKL. CDR3 region: CASSQDRGGLREAFF. The CDR3 bases are TGCGCCAGCAGCCAAGATAGAGGAGGGTTAAGAGAAGCTTTCTTT.

The V gene is TRBV6-5, the J gene TRBJ2-7, with a possible D match to TRBD1 (6 bases). Germline V gene sequence: CDR1 MNHEY, CDR2 SVGAGI. CDR3 length equals 15 residues. Between the trimmed V and J ends, which lost 4 bases and 0 bases, there was a span of 13 bases. Written as DNA, the CDR3 is TGTGCCAGCAGTTTATCCAGGGGTAGCTCCTACGAGCAGTACTTC. Its protein is CASSLSRGSSYEQYF.

The chain joins TRBV7-2 to TRBJ1-3, with 10 bases identical to TRBD1. The CDR3 is made up of 16 amino acids. The V segment lost 0 bases and the J segment 4 bases; nucleotides outside the gene matches: 3. Germline V lookup: CDR1 SGHTA, CDR2 FQGNSA. The CDR3 spells CASSLAGTGVGNTIYF. DNA of the CDR3: TGTGCCAGCAGCTTAGCCGGGACAGGGGTCGGAAACACCATATATTTT.

The V and J genes are TRBV18 and TRBJ2-3, with D hard to call. Germline V gene sequence: CDR1 KGHSH, CDR2 LQKENI. This CDR3 is 14 amino acids long. V dropped 6 bases and J dropped 6 bases, with 16 bases sitting between them. CDR3 protein: CASSLTEMTDTQYF. The DNA of the CDR3 is TGTGCCAGCTCTCTGACGGAAATGACCGATACGCAGTATTTT.

The rearrangement joins TRBV6-6 to TRBJ1-2; maybe TRBD1 (6 bases). The germline CDR1 and CDR2 sequences are MNHNY and SVGAGI (reference sequence). CDR3 length equals 12 residues. Between the trimmed V and J ends, which lost 6 bases and 11 bases, there was a span of 16 bases. The CDR3 reads CASSHRDTAYTF. The CDR3 DNA sequence: TGTGCCAGCAGCCACCGGGACACGGCTTACACCTTC.

The CDR3 nucleotides read TGTGCCAGCAGCACCGGCCCTGATTATGGCTACACCTTC. Its translation is CASSTGPDYGYTF. V is TRBV7-2 and J is TRBJ1-2; D is uncertain. The CDR3 has 13 amino acids. Per germline, CDR1 SGHTA and CDR2 FQGNSA. The germline V and J ends were trimmed by 5 bases and 5 bases, with 12 bases remaining between them.

The chain couples TRBV7-2 to TRBJ2-7; 10 nucleotides line up with TRBD2. Germline lookup yields CDR1 SGHTA and CDR2 FQGNSA. Trimming at V came to 5 bases and at J to 4 bases, leaving 8 bases not matched to a gene. This CDR3 is built from 15 residues. The CDR3: CASSPTSGNKYEQYF. The CDR3 region has the DNA TGTGCCAGCAGCCCAACTAGCGGGAACAAATACGAGCAGTACTTC.

This chain connects TRBV30 to TRBJ1-6; no reliable D call. V lost 0 bases and J lost 12, with 12 bases in between. Germline loops: CDR1 GTSNPN, CDR2 SVGIG (reference sequence). CDR3 length: 13 amino acids. The CDR3 is CAWSVSEGLPLHF. CDR3 bases: TGTGCCTGGAGTGTATCAGAGGGCTTACCCCTCCACTTT. Complete variable domain (other parts from reference TRBV30 and TRBJ1-6): SQTIHQWPATLVQPVGSPLSLECTVEGTSNPNLYWYRQAAGRGLQLLFYSVGIGQISSEVPQNLSASRPQDRQFILSSKKLLLSDSGFYLCAWSVSEGLPLHFGNGTRLTVT.

The chain couples TRBV9 to TRBJ1-4; TRBD1 matches at 8 bases. The germline V gene encodes CDR1 SGDLS and CDR2 YYNGEE. Trimming removed 4 bases from V and 5 bases from J; junction bases left unmatched: 7. The CDR3 consists of 15 residues. CDR3: CASSPRTGLNEKLFF. The CDR3 bases are TGTGCCAGCAGCCCCCGGACAGGGCTAAATGAAAAACTGTTTTTT.

The gene calls are TRBV28 and TRBJ1-1; 7 nucleotides align to TRBD1. This CDR3 has 17 residues. After removal of 2 bases from V and 6 bases from J, the junction contained 15 bases not matched to a gene. Germline CDR1 MDHEN, CDR2 SYDVKM. Here the CDR3 DNA reads TGTGCCAGCAGTTTAAATAGGGTCAGGGGGTCGATAGCTGAAGCTTTCTTT. Protein sequence: CASSLNRVRGSIAEAFF.

The rearrangement joins TRBV5-6 to TRBJ1-4; the D is unclear. Germline CDR1 reads SGHDT; CDR2 reads YYEEEE. The CDR3 extends over 16 amino acids. Trimming left V 0 bases short and J 4 bases short, with 13 bases between. CDR3 residues: CASSLAGEGINEKLFF. The CDR3 DNA sequence: TGTGCCAGCAGCTTGGCCGGTGAAGGTATTAATGAAAAACTGTTTTTT. Supplemented by reference TRBV5-6 and TRBJ1-4, the full variable domain reads DAGVTQSPTHLIKTRGQQVTLRCSPKSGHDTVSWYQQALGQGPQFIFQYYEEEERQRGNFPDRFSGHQFPNYSSELNVNALLLGDSALYLCASSLAGEGINEKLFFGSGTQLSVL.

V is TRBV19 and J is TRBJ1-2, with D unresolved. The germline V and J ends were trimmed by 3 bases and 3 bases, with 8 bases remaining between them. The CDR3 contains 13 residues. Per the germline V gene, CDR1 is LNHDA and CDR2 is SQIVND (reference sequence). CDR3 nucleotides: TGTGCCAGTAGTATCCAGGCTCACTATGGCTACACCTTC. Amino acids: CASSIQAHYGYTF.

This clone was recorded only once. The V call is TRBV9, the J call TRBJ2-1, with 7 positions matching TRBD2. Unmatched junction bases numbered 11, after V lost 1 base and J lost 10 bases. This CDR3 is 15 amino acids long. Germline V CDR1 and CDR2: SGDLS, YYNGEE. For the CDR3, the DNA is TGTGCCAGCAGCGTACAGGGACTACACCTCGGGGAGCAGTTCTTC. Translation gives CASSVQGLHLGEQFF.

The CDR3: CASSRRAGFIEKLFF. As DNA, the CDR3 is TGTGCCAGCAGCCGTAGGGCAGGGTTCATTGAAAAACTGTTTTTT. The chain combines TRBV7-6 with TRBJ1-4; perhaps TRBD1 as D (5 bases). CDR1 is SGHVS, CDR2 FNYEAQ, per germline. Between the trimmed V and J ends, which lost 5 bases and 7 bases, there was a span of 17 bases. This CDR3 spans 15 amino acids.

The chain couples TRBV5-1 to TRBJ2-3, with 7 positions matching TRBD2. V gave up 1 base and J gave up 1 base; unmatched junction bases: 3. Germline values: CDR1 SGHRS, CDR2 YFSETQ. This CDR3 contains 15 residues. The CDR3 loop reads CASSLYLAGTDTQYF. The CDR3 nucleotides read TGCGCCAGCAGCTTGTATCTAGCGGGCACAGATACGCAGTATTTT. The entire variable domain, with the rest obtained from reference TRBV5-1 and TRBJ2-3, is as follows: KAGVTQTPRYLIKTRGQQVTLSCSPISGHRSVSWYQQTPGQGLQFLFEYFSETQRNKGNFPGRFSGRQFSNSRSEMNVSTLELGDSALYLCASSLYLAGTDTQYFGPGTRLTVL.